One sample yielded the 32 T cell receptor beta chains listed below, sequenced in a study of Tregs in tolerant kidney transplant recipients. This table comes from immunoSEQ multiplex PCR, and its TCRdb copy is limited to in-frame clones, with some not included. The sample has 15,000 to 17,000 clones, about 92% seen once. Sequenced: CD8+ T cells from blood. These receptors were collected from a human donor in good health.

This clone was seen a few times. J is TRBJ1-1 and V is TRBV27, with D maybe TRBD1 (6 bases). Trimming left V 7 bases short and J 1 base short, with 7 bases between. The CDR3 length is 12 residues. Germline values: CDR1 MNHEY, CDR2 SMNVEV (reference sequence). CDR3 in amino acids: CASMTGNTEAFF. The CDR3 DNA follows: TGTGCCAGCATGACAGGGAACACTGAAGCTTTCTTT.

The CDR3 here is CASSLTGSSYNSPLHF. CDR3 DNA sequence: TGTGCCAGCAGCTTGACAGGGAGCTCCTATAATTCACCCCTCCACTTT. The chain combines TRBV5-5 with TRBJ1-6; D perhaps matches TRBD1 (6 bases). In germline, CDR1 is SGHKS, CDR2 YYEKEE (reference sequence). Trimming took off 1 base at V and 0 bases at J, with 8 bases between the two ends. The CDR3 loop spans 16 amino acids.

This clone was recorded only once. V usage is TRBV9 and J usage is TRBJ1-3; 8 bases line up with TRBD1. Germline trimming cut 3 bases from V and 3 bases from J; bases unmatched to any gene: 2. Germline V gene lookup returns CDR1 SGDLS and CDR2 YYNGEE. This CDR3 contains 14 residues. Written as DNA, the CDR3 is TGTGCCAGCAGCGCTGACAGGGGTGGAAACACCATATATTTT. Amino acid sequence: CASSADRGGNTIYF. The full variable domain, in which reference TRBV9 and TRBJ1-3 provide the parts outside the CDR3, is DSGVTQTPKHLITATGQRVTLRCSPRSGDLSVYWYQQSLDQGLQFLIQYYNGEERAKGNILERFSAQQFPDLHSELNLSSLELGDSALYFCASSADRGGNTIYFGEGSWLTVV.

The chain is built from TRBV25-1 and TRBJ1-1, with D maybe TRBD1 (5 bases). CDR3 length: 14 amino acids. CDR1 is MGHDK and CDR2 is SYGVNS in the germline V gene. The V end lost 3 bases, the J end lost 5 bases, and 13 bases lay between the germline ends. The CDR3 loop reads CASSDWGGDTEAFF. The CDR3 coding sequence is TGTGCCAGCAGTGACTGGGGAGGGGATACTGAAGCTTTCTTT.

The chain couples TRBV7-6 to TRBJ2-5; TRBD1 might be the D (6 bases). This CDR3 region has 16 residues. V lost 0 bases to trimming and J lost 1 base, with 12 bases between them. Germline loops: CDR1 SGHVS, CDR2 FNYEAQ. The CDR3 here is CASSLAANRAQETQYF. The CDR3 nucleotides read TGTGCCAGCAGCTTAGCCGCGAACAGGGCCCAAGAGACCCAGTACTTC.

This clone has only one observation. Distinct nucleotide sequences in the sample also encode this CDR3. The chain links TRBV4-2 to TRBJ1-5; 9 positions match TRBD1. With 6 bases clipped from V and 3 bases from J, the junction kept 6 bases outside the gene matches. The CDR3 runs to 15 residues. Germline V gene data show CDR1 as LGHNA and CDR2 as YNFKEQ. CDR3 sequence (DNA): TGTGCCAGCAGTCGCTGGGACAGGGACAATCAGCCCCAGCATTTT. This sequence encodes CASSRWDRDNQPQHF.

The J gene is TRBJ2-7, the V gene TRBV7-9; D is uncertain. Germline V gene sequence: CDR1 SEHNR, CDR2 FQNEAQ (reference sequence). With 0 bases removed from V and 2 bases from J, the gap between germline ends came to 8 bases. This CDR3 is 14 amino acids long. CDR3 DNA sequence: TGTGCCAGCAGCTTAGCAGGCACTACCTACGAGCAGTACTTC. Its protein is CASSLAGTTYEQYF.

The V and J genes are TRBV27 and TRBJ2-1; possibly TRBD1 for D (5 bases). Per germline, CDR1 MNHEY and CDR2 SMNVEV (reference sequence). The CDR3 spans 13 residues. The V and J ends lost 5 bases and 12 bases respectively, with 17 bases between them. The CDR3 sequence is CASSPGHTKGQFF. DNA of the CDR3: TGTGCCAGCAGTCCAGGACATACAAAGGGGCAGTTCTTC.

V usage is TRBV6-1 and J usage is TRBJ2-7, with D unclear. V lost 4 bases, J lost 4 bases, and 17 bases lay in between. CDR3 length equals 15 residues. Germline V gives CDR1 MNHNS, CDR2 SASEGT. The CDR3 reads CASSVPRLYSYEQYF. As DNA, the CDR3 is TGTGCCAGCAGTGTGCCCAGGTTGTATTCTTACGAGCAGTACTTC.

The CDR3 bases are TGTGCCAGCTCACCGGGGACTGGATTAAACACAGATACGCAGTATTTT. This translates into CASSPGTGLNTDTQYF. This chain uses TRBV9 with TRBJ2-3, with D possibly being TRBD2 (6 bases). The CDR3 is 16 residues long. Trimming left V 7 bases short and J 2 bases short, with 20 bases between. Germline V gives CDR1 SGDLS, CDR2 YYNGEE.

V is TRBV9 and J is TRBJ2-2; TRBD2 matches at 11 bases. V was pared by 3 bases and J by 1 base, with 8 bases of the junction left unmatched. Looked up from germline, CDR1 is SGDLS and CDR2 is YYNGEE. This CDR3 is 18 amino acids long. CDR3 nucleotide sequence: TGTGCCAGCAGCGCTGCCGGGACTAGCGGTTTGAACACCGGGGAGCTGTTTTTT. Translating gives CASSAAGTSGLNTGELFF.

V gene TRBV10-3 combines with J gene TRBJ2-7; TRBD1 matches at 9 bases. V shed 6 bases and J 3 bases; nucleotides not matched to a gene: 9. Germline CDR1 ENHRY, CDR2 SYGVKD. The CDR3 is made up of 15 amino acids. CDR3 DNA sequence: TGTGCCATCAGCCCCGGGGACAGGGCGAGCTACGAGCAGTACTTC. This sequence encodes CAISPGDRASYEQYF.

The chain uses TRBV7-9 and TRBJ1-2, with 9 bases matching TRBD1. The CDR3 contains 14 residues. Germline V gene sequence: CDR1 SEHNR, CDR2 FQNEAQ (reference sequence). V lost 11 bases to trimming and J lost 6 bases; unmatched junction nucleotides: 13. The CDR3 protein is CAERPRDREDGYTF. The CDR3 region has the DNA TGTGCCGAGCGGCCCAGGGACAGGGAGGATGGCTACACCTTC.

The rearrangement links TRBV7-2 to TRBJ2-1, with TRBD1 matching over 8 bases. Looked up from germline, CDR1 is SGHTA and CDR2 is FQGNSA. The V segment lost 4 bases and the J segment 7 bases; nucleotides outside the gene matches: 12. The CDR3 is 16 amino acids. The CDR3 reads CASSSPGTGTGNEQFF. The CDR3 DNA follows: TGTGCCAGCAGCTCACCCGGGACAGGAACTGGTAATGAGCAGTTCTTC.

The rearrangement uses TRBV29-1 and TRBJ1-2; 10 nucleotides line up with TRBD1. The V gene's germline CDR1 is SQVTM and CDR2 ANQGSEA. There are 14 residues in the CDR3. V trimming: 1 base; J trimming: 4 bases; junction bases outside the gene matches: 3. The DNA for the CDR3 is TGCAGCGTTGAAGGGGACAGGGGTGGCTATGGCTACACCTTC. Translation gives CSVEGDRGGYGYTF.

This chain joins TRBV11-2 and TRBJ2-3, with TRBD1 matching over 11 bases. Germline CDR1 reads SGHAT; CDR2 reads FQNNGV. V shed 5 bases and J 5 bases; nucleotides not matched to a gene: 12. The CDR3 has 17 residues. CDR3 DNA: TGTGCCAGCAGCAGAGAGACGGACAGGGGGCGTAAAGATACGCAGTATTTT. Protein sequence: CASSRETDRGRKDTQYF.

The chain combines TRBV5-8 with TRBJ1-5; 8 nucleotides agree with TRBD1. The J segment lost 4 bases and the V segment lost 2 bases, leaving 2 bases of the junction unmatched. The CDR3 is made up of 14 amino acids. CDR1 is SGHTS, CDR2 YDEGEE, per germline. The CDR3 DNA reads as TGTGCCAGCAGCTTTACAGGGGGAAATCAGCCCCAGCATTTT. This sequence encodes CASSFTGGNQPQHF.

V gene TRBV15 combines with J gene TRBJ2-7; 8 bases are a match to TRBD2. The germline gives CDR1 LNHNV, CDR2 YYDKDF (reference sequence). CDR3 length: 17 residues. With 5 bases clipped from V and 1 base from J, the junction kept 13 bases outside the gene matches. CDR3 region: CATSGLQRGILSYEQYF. The CDR3 DNA is TGTGCCACCAGCGGACTACAGCGGGGGATTCTTTCCTACGAGCAGTACTTC. Variable domain in full (rest from reference TRBV15 and TRBJ2-7): DAMVIQNPRYQVTQFGKPVTLSCSQTLNHNVMYWYQQKSSQAPKLLFHYYDKDFNNEADTPDNFQSRRPNTSFCFLDIRSPGLGDTAMYLCATSGLQRGILSYEQYFGPGTRLTVT.

The chain recombines TRBV4-3 with TRBJ1-2, with D tentatively TRBD1 (5 bases). The CDR3 length is 14 residues. Germline CDR1 reads LGHNA; CDR2 reads YSLEER. V lost 0 bases and J lost 8, with 13 bases in between. The CDR3 region is CASSQDRGTGGYTF. The DNA of the CDR3 is TGCGCCAGCAGCCAAGATAGAGGGACGGGAGGCTACACCTTC.

The gene calls are TRBV5-1 and TRBJ1-1; a possible D gene is TRBD1 (5 bases). This CDR3 is built from 16 residues. In germline, CDR1 is SGHRS, CDR2 YFSETQ. Deletions cut 0 bases from V and 4 bases from J, with 16 bases between. The CDR3 here is CASSLVYGWGGTEAFF. DNA for the CDR3: TGCGCCAGCAGCTTGGTTTACGGTTGGGGGGGCACTGAAGCTTTCTTT.

This clone was seen a single time. The chain is built from TRBV5-1 and TRBJ2-2, with D perhaps given as TRBD1 or TRBD2 (5 bases each). The CDR3 is 12 amino acids. Germline lookup yields CDR1 SGHRS and CDR2 YFSETQ. The V and J ends lost 6 bases and 6 bases respectively, with 9 bases between them. CDR3 amino acids: CASNGGAGELFF. The CDR3 bases are TGCGCCAGCAATGGGGGTGCCGGGGAGCTGTTTTTT.

The chain uses TRBV7-6 and TRBJ2-5; unclear D gene. The CDR3 runs to 13 residues. From germline, CDR1 is SGHVS and CDR2 FNYEAQ. The V gene lost 1 base and the J gene lost 5 bases, with 8 bases spanning the gap. The CDR3 nucleotides read TGTGCCAGCAGCTTAGTCGGAGCGGAGACCCAGTACTTC. Protein sequence: CASSLVGAETQYF.

The chain links TRBV19 to TRBJ1-5, with 7 bases lining up with TRBD1. V was pared by 7 bases and J by 5 bases, with 11 bases of the junction left unmatched. The CDR3 consists of 15 residues. Per germline, CDR1 LNHDA and CDR2 SQIVND (reference sequence). CDR3 nucleotides: TGTGCCAGTACCCCTCGGGTAGGGGGCGATCAGCCCCAGCATTTT. Encoded protein: CASTPRVGGDQPQHF.

This rearrangement joins TRBV27 to TRBJ2-1, with a possible D match to TRBD2 (6 bases). CDR1 and CDR2 (germline): MNHEY, SMNVEV (reference sequence). The V and J ends lost 6 bases and 9 bases respectively, with 12 bases between them. The CDR3 is 12 residues long. The CDR3 DNA reads TGTGCCAGCAGCTCATGGGGGGTTGAGCAGTTCTTC. This gives the protein CASSSWGVEQFF.

The rearrangement uses TRBV5-1 and TRBJ2-3; 8 bases agree with TRBD1. The CDR3 is made up of 18 amino acids. V dropped 5 bases and J dropped 1; count of bases not matched to a gene: 15. Germline CDR1 SGHRS, CDR2 YFSETQ. The CDR3 is CASSSSPWTGMGTDTQYF. DNA for the CDR3: TGCGCCAGCAGTTCATCACCCTGGACAGGGATGGGCACAGATACGCAGTATTTT.

The chain combines TRBV27 with TRBJ2-1; TRBD2 might be the D (5 bases). The V and J ends lost 6 bases and 7 bases respectively, with 16 bases between them. The germline V gene encodes CDR1 MNHEY and CDR2 SMNVEV (reference sequence). CDR3 length: 14 amino acids. CDR3 in amino acids: CASRPLTNFNEQFF. CDR3 bases: TGTGCCAGCAGACCCCTGACTAATTTTAATGAGCAGTTCTTC.

This chain joins TRBV27 and TRBJ2-4; 10 bases line up with TRBD2. The germline V gene has CDR1 MNHEY and CDR2 SMNVEV (reference sequence). The CDR3 has 16 residues. The junction had 9 bases not matched to a gene; V was cut back by 5 bases and J by 5 bases. Here the CDR3 reads CASSLTAGGPQNIQYF. CDR3 in DNA: TGTGCCAGCAGTCTAACAGCGGGAGGGCCGCAAAACATTCAGTACTTC.

This clone is categorized as medium-sized. The chain links TRBV2 to TRBJ1-2, with 9 bases aligning to TRBD1. Germline V gives CDR1 SNHLY, CDR2 FYNNEI. The junction had 3 bases not matched to a gene; V was cut back by 3 bases and J by 4 bases. This CDR3 has 14 residues. In DNA form, the CDR3 reads TGTGCCAGCAGTGAGGGACAGGGAATCTATGGCTACACCTTC. Its protein product is CASSEGQGIYGYTF.

The chain couples TRBV19 to TRBJ2-7; weak D call: TRBD2 (6 bases). CDR3 length: 12 amino acids. V was trimmed by 8 bases and J by 2 bases, leaving 10 bases between them. The germline CDR1 and CDR2 sequences are LNHDA and SQIVND (reference sequence). The CDR3 DNA follows: TGTGCCAGTCGGGGGTTGGCCTACGAGCAGTACTTC. This encodes CASRGLAYEQYF.

The V call is TRBV6-5, the J call TRBJ2-1; TRBD2 might be the D (5 bases). Germline CDR1 reads MNHEY; CDR2 reads SVGAGI. The ends were cut back, 9 bases at V and 0 bases at J, with 15 bases in the middle. CDR3 size: 15 residues. CDR3 DNA sequence: TGTGCCAGTTGCGCGGACTCAAACTCCTACAATGAGCAGTTCTTC. Amino acid sequence: CASCADSNSYNEQFF.

The chain combines TRBV6-5 with TRBJ2-7, with D perhaps given as TRBD1 or TRBD2 (6 bases each). Deletions cut 0 bases from V and 4 bases from J, with 13 bases between. Germline-derived CDR1 and CDR2 are MNHEY and SVGAGI. The CDR3 sequence is 15 residues long. The CDR3 region has the DNA TGTGCCAGCAGTTACTCAACGAGGGGGGAATACGAGCAGTACTTC. Translating gives CASSYSTRGEYEQYF.

This rearrangement joins TRBV5-4 to TRBJ1-1, with TRBD1 matching over 7 bases. The junction had 9 bases not matched to a gene; V was cut back by 4 bases and J by 0 bases. Germline values: CDR1 SGHNT, CDR2 YYREEE (reference sequence). This CDR3 has 16 residues. The CDR3, as DNA: TGTGCCAGCAGCCCGAGCGACAGGGTCATGAACACTGAAGCTTTCTTT. Translated, it gives CASSPSDRVMNTEAFF.